One T cell receptor beta chain is described in this entry. Its binding antigen is unknown. Within one base of it there is no much larger clone, and no base qualities were kept. Genomic DNA was extracted from sorted cells for sequencing of the TCRbeta CDR3 region. The immunoSEQ Assay was used for sequencing of TCRbeta CDR3 regions. This immuneACCESS table, as held by TCRdb, lists in-frame sequences with V and J called but not all clones. Of the missing ones, under half trace to an unresolved V gene in checked studies; the others have no known cause. This sample holds roughly 100,000 clones; approximately 81% were observed only once. The top ten clones comprise 1% to 1.3% of the sample. The data derive from a study of OX40 agonist ivuxolimab in advanced cancers. Background on the whole study: The costimulatory receptor OX40 (CD134) was targeted by ivuxolimab, a fully human IgG2 agonistic monoclonal antibody. Intravenous ivuxolimab was administered to patients every 2 weeks at six dose levels: 0.01, 0.1, 0.3, 1.5, 3 and 10 mg/kg. Of the approximately 54 dose-escalation patients, hepatocellular carcinoma was present in 19, melanoma in roughly 15, renal cell carcinoma in 9 and head and neck cancer in 9. In the dose-escalation cohort, around four fifths of patients were male, and the mean age was approximately 60 years, with a range of about 20 to 90. Patients were allowed to have had prior anti-PD-1, anti-PD-L1 or anti-CTLA-4 therapy, and approximately 40% of the dose-escalation patients had previously received checkpoint inhibitors. Three dose-escalation patients achieved partial responses, one with hepatocellular carcinoma and two with cutaneous melanoma. Peripheral TCRbeta sequencing aimed to test whether ivuxolimab altered TCR sequence diversity and caused clonal T-cell expansion. The monotherapy dose-escalation portion (N of about 49 patients) of the phase I ivuxolimab trial is reported in the paper. Overall results and qualifications from the work: At doses from 0.1 to 3.0 mg/kg, clonal expansion was seen in both CD4+ and CD8+ blood T cells between baseline and week 6. After ivuxolimab, CD8+ T cells had more expanded clones than CD4+ T cells on average. Which antigens the clonally expanded peripheral T cells were specific for was not determined. In partial responders in the 0.1-3.0 mg/kg groups, normalized peripheral clonal expansion was found to be among the lowest, especially among CD8+ T cells. Low levels of normalized T-cell clonal expansion were also seen in some patients who did not respond.

Patients with a history of autoimmune disease or receiving systemic immunosuppression were excluded from the trial. Peripheral blood for TCR sequencing was collected from all dose cohorts at baseline, on cycle 4 day 1, and on cycle 7 day 1. The samples were taken from a phase I, first-in-human, multicenter, open-label dose-escalation trial of ivuxolimab. Adults with locally advanced or metastatic melanoma, renal cell carcinoma, hepatocellular carcinoma or head and neck squamous cell carcinoma were enrolled in the trial. Before TCR sequencing, CD4+ and CD8+ T cells were separately sorted from peripheral blood. The CDR3 covers 11 residues, taking in both the cysteine and the phenylalanine. The entry retains the CDR3 DNA only, 33 bases that are in frame from base 1. V loses 10 bases of germline sequence and J loses 9 bases, and the interval between the two ends is 15 bases. The germline V gene (reference sequence) provides CDR1 SGHAT and CDR2 FQDESV.

The starting material was CD4+ or CD8+ T cells sorted from blood, obtained in a trial of the OX40 agonist ivuxolimab. This TCR was sampled from an adult with an advanced solid tumor such as melanoma, head and neck, liver or kidney cancer. This chain is built from TRBV11-1 and TRBJ1-1, with TRBD1 perhaps the D gene, on 5 matching bases. The encoded CDR3 is CATGTQFQAFF. Here is the DNA: TGTGCCACAGGGACCCAGTTTCAAGCTTTCTTT.